Each of the 2 T cell receptor beta chains below was sequenced from the same sample in a study of shared clonotypes between healthy human individuals. TCRdb keeps only in-frame clones here, not all; method: immunoSEQ multiplex PCR. Of about 490,000 clones listed, 60% to 85% are singletons. The sequencing input was PBMCs. These TCRs come from a woman in her thirties or forties in good health. Some clones in this sample may be carry-over from other donors' samples.

J is TRBJ1-1 and V is TRBV28, with 7 bases fitting TRBD1. With V trimmed by 7 bases and J by 1 base, 9 bases remained unmatched. Germline V CDR1 and CDR2: MDHEN, SYDVKM. This CDR3 has 15 residues. The CDR3 nucleotides read TGTGCCAGCAACGCACCGGGACAGACGAACACTGAAGCTTTCTTT. It encodes CASNAPGQTNTEAFF.

This chain links TRBV9 with TRBJ1-1, with unresolved D. CDR1 is SGDLS, CDR2 YYNGEE, per germline. This CDR3 has 12 residues. Trimming took 4 bases from V and 6 from J, leaving 10 bases between them. This CDR3 reads CASSPIRSEAFF. Here the CDR3 DNA reads TGTGCCAGCAGCCCAATAAGGTCTGAAGCTTTCTTT.